This T cell receptor beta chain was captured by sequencing in a study of T cells in Graves' hyperthyroidism and ophthalmopathy. This clonotype was seen a few times. Its antigen is not known. Study-wide results and caveats: Blood held most thyroid clonotypes expanded above 0.001 frequency.

Stability of Graves' hyperthyroidism was defined as absent ophthalmopathy progression within 18 months. There were TCR beta CDR3 regions amplified from RNA transcripts. HTBI primers were employed in a first-round RT-PCR of the TCR CDR3. TCRdb re-called the multiplex PCR reads through MiXCR, storing one row per CDR3 protein. In the table there are under 700,000 distinct CDR3 sequences, roughly 50% of which are singletons. The sequence was obtained from a woman under 30 with Graves' hyperthyroidism. The sample was peripheral blood or thyroid tissue (not recorded which).

The CDR3 nucleotides read TGTGCCAGCACTTCCGCTGGGTCCTACGAGCAGTACTTC. Its translation is CASTSAGSYEQYF. This sequence joins TRBV6-1 and TRBJ2-7; no reliable D call. The CDR3 is 13 residues long. Trimming shortened V by 7 bases and J by 1 base, and 11 bases separated the two germline ends. Germline CDR1 and CDR2: MNHNS and SASEGT.